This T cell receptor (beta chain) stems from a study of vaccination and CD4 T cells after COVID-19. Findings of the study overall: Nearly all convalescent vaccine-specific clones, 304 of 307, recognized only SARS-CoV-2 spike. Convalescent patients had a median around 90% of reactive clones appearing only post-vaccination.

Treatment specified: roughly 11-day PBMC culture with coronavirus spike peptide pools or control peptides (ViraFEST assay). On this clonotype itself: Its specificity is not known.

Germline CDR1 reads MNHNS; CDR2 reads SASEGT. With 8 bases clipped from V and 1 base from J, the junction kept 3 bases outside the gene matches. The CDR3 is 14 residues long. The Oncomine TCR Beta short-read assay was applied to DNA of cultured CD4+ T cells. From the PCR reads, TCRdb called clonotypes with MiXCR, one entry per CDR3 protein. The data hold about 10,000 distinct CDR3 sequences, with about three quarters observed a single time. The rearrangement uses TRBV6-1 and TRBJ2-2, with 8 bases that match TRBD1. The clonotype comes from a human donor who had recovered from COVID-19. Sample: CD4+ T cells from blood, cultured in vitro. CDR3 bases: TGTGCCAGCCATGACAGGGGGAACACCGGGGAGCTGTTTTTT. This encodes CASHDRGNTGELFF.